The 7 T cell receptor beta chains below all came from one sample that was sequenced in a study of T cells after yellow fever vaccination. TCRdb reanalysed the 5' RACE reads using MiXCR and keeps one entry per CDR3 protein. The table includes hundreds of thousands of distinct CDR3 sequences, around 20% detected once. Sequencing used PBMCs, obtained before the yellow fever booster vaccination. The receptors come from a man between 18 and 35 years old who received the YFV17D yellow fever vaccine.

This clonotype was detected only a few times. The chain combines TRBV5-4 with TRBJ2-5, with D perhaps matching TRBD2 (6 bases). Germline V CDR1 and CDR2: SGHNT, YYREEE (reference sequence). Trimming removed 4 bases at V and 5 bases at J, with 15 bases between. The CDR3 is 14 amino acids. This chain's CDR3 is CASSGGGHTETQYF. The DNA for the CDR3 is TGTGCCAGCAGCGGGGGAGGACATACGGAGACCCAGTACTTC. The variable domain in full, with the rest retrieved from reference TRBV5-4 and TRBJ2-5, is ETGVTQSPTHLIKTRGQQVTLRCSSQSGHNTVSWYQQALGQGPQFIFQYYREEENGRGNFPPRFSGLQFPNYSSELNVNALELDDSALYLCASSGGGHTETQYFGPGTRLLVL.

This clonotype was seen a few times. The rearrangement links TRBV7-2 to TRBJ1-5, with 7 bases matching TRBD1. This CDR3 has 13 residues. Germline V gene data show CDR1 as SGHTA and CDR2 as FQGNSA. V was clipped by 4 bases and J by 4 bases; unmatched bases: 1. As DNA, the CDR3 is TGTGCCAGCAGCTCGGACAGGAATCAGCCCCAGCATTTT. This translates into CASSSDRNQPQHF. Filled out from reference TRBV7-2 and TRBJ1-5, the complete variable domain reads GAGVSQSPSNKVTEKGKDVELRCDPISGHTALYWYRQSLGQGLEFLIYFQGNSAPDKSGLPSDRFSAERTGGSVSTLTIQRTQQEDSAVYLCASSSDRNQPQHFGDGTRLSIL.

This clonotype has a handful of counts. The chain links TRBV5-1 to TRBJ2-2; D uncertain. There are 17 residues in the CDR3. The V and J ends lost 4 bases and 2 bases respectively, with 18 bases between them. Germline V CDR1 and CDR2: SGHRS, YFSETQ. CDR3 nucleotide sequence: TGCGCCAGCAGCCCCATTAAGGCGAAAACTAACACCGGGGAGCTGTTTTTT. This sequence encodes CASSPIKAKTNTGELFF.

This clonotype occurred a few times. The chain combines TRBV10-3 with TRBJ2-2; D remains ambiguous. The V end lost 7 bases, the J end lost 0 bases, and 15 bases lay between the germline ends. CDR1 ENHRY and CDR2 SYGVKD come from the germline V gene. There are 16 residues in the CDR3. CDR3 nucleotide sequence: TGTGCCATCATGAGGACGGAAGGCGCGAACACCGGGGAGCTGTTTTTT. Translation: CAIMRTEGANTGELFF.

This clonotype turned up a few times. The V call is TRBV7-2, the J call TRBJ1-4; 10 bases are shared with TRBD1. Germline V CDR1 and CDR2: SGHTA, FQGNSA. The CDR3 extends over 14 amino acids. V was pared by 5 bases and J by 8 bases, with 5 bases of the junction left unmatched. CDR3 sequence reads: CASSPRQGAEKLFF. The CDR3 DNA reads TGTGCCAGCAGCCCCAGACAGGGGGCCGAAAAACTGTTTTTT.

Notes on this clonotype: A read error may produce the germline difference seen at one junction end. DNA of the CDR3: TGTGCCAGCAGCAGTCCCGGGGGCGGCTACGAGCGGTACTTC. Translating it yields CASSSPGGGYERYF. The chain combines TRBV4-2 with TRBJ2-7; the D call may be TRBD1 or TRBD2 (6 bases each). The CDR3 length is 14 residues. Germline V gene sequence: CDR1 LGHNA, CDR2 YNFKEQ.

This clonotype occurred a few times. Here the CDR3 DNA reads TGTGCCAGCAGTTATTCAGGACAGGGAGATCAGCCCCAGCATTTT. Amino acids: CASSYSGQGDQPQHF. The chain employs TRBV6-5 and TRBJ1-5; the match to TRBD1 covers 8 bases. The length of the CDR3 is 15 residues. Germline assignment: CDR1 MNHEY and CDR2 SVGAGI. V shed 3 bases, J shed 5 bases, and the junction held 6 bases outside the gene matches.